The rows below give T cell receptor beta chains drawn from one sample of a study of T cell repertoires in cytomegalovirus infection. Their target antigens are unknown. TCRdb called the reads again in MiXCR, with one record for every CDR3 protein. The sample has fewer than 1,000,000 distinct CDR3 sequences, roughly 30% seen once. This material consisted of cultured CD8+ T cells from PBMCs, taken from culture after CMV antigen stimulation. Receptors originate from a human donor in good health (CMV status not recorded). Some clones in this sample may be carry-over from other donors' samples. CDR3s include the opening cysteine and the closing phenylalanine or tryptophan. Fields, in order: clone size, CDR3 length, D gene, J gene, V gene, CDR3 protein, CDR3 DNA. A D gene is named only where the DNA matches it firmly. Clone size is given for some rows only: seen once, a few or many times, or a class if the clone is expanded.

>many|14|TRBD2|TRBJ2-5|TRBV7-6
CASSLADSGETQYF
TGTGCCAGCAGCTTAGCGGATAGCGGGGAGACCCAGTACTTC
>-|19|-|TRBJ1-1|TRBV19
CASSISRRTRWVGSAEAFF
TGTGCCAGTAGTATATCCCGCCGGACAAGGTGGGTCGGAAGCGCTGAAGCTTTCTTT
>-|19|TRBD2|TRBJ2-3|TRBV10-3
CAISESIAGETASTDTQYF
TGTGCCATCAGTGAGTCGATCGCGGGGGAAACCGCTAGCACAGATACGCAGTATTTT
>-|16|TRBD2|TRBJ2-1|TRBV7-2
CASSLDAGRGWNEQFF
TGTGCCAGCAGCTTAGATGCAGGGCGGGGGTGGAATGAGCAGTTCTTC
>-|16|-|TRBJ1-1|TRBV10-3
CAISESYSVQNTEAFF
TGTGCCATCAGTGAGTCGTATTCGGTTCAAAACACTGAAGCTTTCTTT
>few|14|-|TRBJ1-2|TRBV7-9
CASSSPVGHYGYTF
TGTGCCAGCAGCTCCCCGGTGGGGCACTATGGCTACACCTTC
>few|17|-|TRBJ2-2|TRBV4-1
CASSQALIGDLSGELFF
TGCGCCAGCAGCCAAGCCCTAATCGGGGATCTGTCCGGGGAGCTGTTTTTT
>-|16|TRBD1|TRBJ2-4|TRBV11-3
CASSLGQGLGKNIQYF
TGTGCCAGCAGCTTAGGACAGGGGTTAGGCAAAAACATTCAGTACTTC
>-|12|-|TRBJ2-7|TRBV29-1
CSVVDRSYEQYF
TGCAGCGTTGTTGACAGATCCTACGAGCAGTACTTC
>many|14|-|TRBJ1-4|TRBV7-6
CASSLGSGNEKLFF
TGTGCCAGCAGCTTGGGATCTGGAAATGAAAAACTGTTTTTT
>-|15|-|TRBJ2-2|TRBV9
CASSRDNARTGELFF
TGTGCCAGCAGCCGGGACAACGCGCGCACCGGGGAGCTGTTTTTT
>-|14|TRBD1|TRBJ1-2|TRBV5-4
CASSLEQGNYGYTF
TGTGCCAGCAGCTTGGAACAGGGGAACTATGGCTACACCTTC
>few|14|-|TRBJ2-3|TRBV7-3
CASSIWGGTDTQYF
TGTGCCAGCAGCATATGGGGGGGCACAGATACGCAGTATTTT
>many|16|-|TRBJ1-1|TRBV7-2
CASSLALGGMNTEAFF
TGTGCCAGCAGCTTAGCACTGGGGGGCATGAACACTGAAGCTTTCTTT
>-|14|-|TRBJ1-2|TRBV5-4
CASSSDSLNYGYTF
TGTGCCAGCAGCTCAGACTCCCTTAACTATGGCTACACCTTC
>once|18|-|TRBJ2-5|TRBV10-3
CAISESDWTVRSQETQYF
TGTGCCATCAGTGAGTCGGATTGGACAGTCCGGTCCCAGGAGACCCAGTACTTC
>many|15|-|TRBJ2-7|TRBV4-2
CASSQGGGPNYEQYF
TGTGCCAGCAGCCAAGGGGGGGGCCCCAATTACGAGCAGTACTTC
>-|14|-|TRBJ1-5|TRBV15
CATSRDGGYQPQHF
TGTGCCACCAGCAGAGATGGGGGGTACCAGCCCCAGCATTTT
>-|15|-|TRBJ2-2|TRBV19
CASSMFQRGTGELFF
TGTGCCAGTAGTATGTTCCAGAGAGGGACCGGGGAGCTGTTTTTT
>-|18|TRBD1|TRBJ1-5|TRBV18
CASSPLRKGGLGYQPQHF
TGTGCCAGCTCACCACTCCGTAAAGGGGGCCTAGGATATCAGCCCCAGCATTTT
>-|11|-|TRBJ2-7|TRBV7-9
CASNEHYEQYF
TGTGCCAGCAACGAGCACTACGAGCAGTACTTC
>few|15|-|TRBJ1-1|TRBV29-1
CSVEELVGLNTEAFF
TGCAGCGTTGAAGAGCTCGTGGGCCTGAACACTGAAGCTTTCTTT
>few|14|-|TRBJ2-7|TRBV7-9
CASRHPRGGDEQYF
TGTGCCAGCAGACACCCCAGGGGCGGGGACGAGCAGTACTTC
>once|16|-|TRBJ1-1|TRBV19
CASSIGYRRGNTEAFF
TGTGCCAGTAGTATAGGTTACCGTCGGGGGAACACTGAAGCTTTCTTT